The 23 T cell receptor beta chains reported below all come from one sample, sequenced in a study of spatial heterogeneity in lung cancer. Regarding time point: sample taken at primary tumor resection. Findings and caveats of the study: Tumors with more nonsynonymous mutations had more expanded intratumoral alpha and beta TCRs.

These receptors are not linked to any known antigen. TCRdb passed the 5' RACE reads through MiXCR, listing each CDR3 protein once. The sample lists under 7,500 distinct CDR3 sequences, 11% to 15% occurring once. The material sequenced was lung tumor tissue, taken at surgery. These receptors were collected from a female donor with early-stage non-small cell lung cancer.

The chain joins TRBV6-5 to TRBJ1-5; D gene ambiguous. This CDR3 region has 13 residues. The V end lost 8 bases, the J end lost 7 bases, and 15 bases lay between the germline ends. CDR1 is MNHEY and CDR2 is SVGAGI in the germline V gene. CDR3 sequence reads: CASAGYLGQPQHF. Written as DNA, the CDR3 is TGTGCCAGCGCGGGGTACCTGGGGCAGCCCCAGCATTTT.

The chain employs TRBV11-3 and TRBJ1-4; 11 bases map to TRBD1. The trim removed 5 bases at V and 7 bases at J, leaving 3 bases unmatched. Germline V gene sequence: CDR1 SGHNT, CDR2 YENEEA. This CDR3 contains 14 residues. The CDR3 sequence: CASSPGTGGEKLFF. The CDR3 DNA is TGTGCCAGCAGCCCCGGGACAGGGGGTGAAAAACTGTTTTTT.

Many counts were recorded for this clonotype. This rearrangement joins TRBV20-1 to TRBJ2-5; a possible D gene is TRBD1 (5 bases). V lost 5 bases to trimming and J lost 1 base, with 5 bases between them. There are 11 residues in the CDR3. Germline V gene lookup returns CDR1 DFQATT and CDR2 SNEGSKA (reference sequence). CDR3 bases: TGCAGTGCTCAGGGCCAAGAGACCCAGTACTTC. Translating it yields CSAQGQETQYF.

This clonotype is labeled medium-sized. The V and J genes are TRBV5-4 and TRBJ2-2, with D perhaps TRBD2 (5 bases). This CDR3 is 14 amino acids long. Deletions cut 7 bases from V and 6 bases from J, with 16 bases between. The V gene's germline CDR1 is SGHNT and CDR2 YYREEE (reference sequence). The CDR3 here is CASGEGSVAGELFF. The CDR3 bases are TGTGCCAGCGGTGAGGGCTCCGTCGCCGGGGAGCTGTTTTTT.

The V and J genes are TRBV7-9 and TRBJ2-7, with D possibly matching TRBD2 (5 bases). The V end lost 5 bases, the J end lost 3 bases, and 14 bases lay between the germline ends. Germline V gene data show CDR1 as SEHNR and CDR2 as FQNEAQ (reference sequence). This CDR3 comprises 14 residues. CDR3 nucleotide sequence: TGTGCCAGCAGCCCACTCCGGGAACACTACGAGCAGTACTTC. It translates to CASSPLREHYEQYF.

Relative to its sample, this clonotype is medium-sized. The chain uses TRBV6-5 and TRBJ2-2; TRBD2 matches 9 bases. Trimming removed 2 bases from V and 4 bases from J; junction bases left unmatched: 8. This CDR3 has 17 amino acids. CDR1 is MNHEY, CDR2 SVGAGI, per germline. The chain's CDR3 is CASSYARLAASTGELFF. The CDR3 DNA sequence: TGTGCCAGCAGTTACGCTAGACTAGCGGCGAGCACCGGGGAGCTGTTTTTT.

This clonotype was recorded many times. This chain connects TRBV12-3 or TRBV12-4 to TRBJ1-4; 9 positions match TRBD1. V lost 6 bases, J lost 5 bases, and 7 bases stayed unmatched. This CDR3 is built from 15 residues. Here the CDR3 DNA reads TGTGCCAGCAGACCAGACAGGGGGGCAAATGAAAAACTGTTTTTT. As protein: CASRPDRGANEKLFF.

This clonotype is medium-sized (0.01 to 0.1%) in the sample. The chain combines TRBV6-5 with TRBJ1-5; D not certain. With 2 bases removed from V and 7 bases from J, the gap between germline ends came to 9 bases. Germline loops: CDR1 MNHEY, CDR2 SVGAGI. This CDR3 is 13 amino acids long. CDR3 DNA sequence: TGTGCCAGCAGTTACGGTAGGGCACAGCCCCAGCATTTT. Its protein product is CASSYGRAQPQHF.

By sample fraction, this clonotype is medium-sized. V and J are TRBV6-5 and TRBJ2-7; TRBD1 matches 8 bases. The CDR3 is 15 amino acids. Trimming at V came to 2 bases and at J to 3 bases, leaving 6 bases not matched to a gene. Germline V gene sequence: CDR1 MNHEY, CDR2 SVGAGI. The CDR3 protein is CASSYAGTGFYEQYF. The CDR3 DNA reads TGTGCCAGCAGTTACGCCGGGACAGGTTTCTACGAGCAGTACTTC.

This clonotype is classed as medium-sized. The V gene is TRBV10-3, the J gene TRBJ2-5; the match to TRBD2 covers 8 bases. Germline values: CDR1 ENHRY, CDR2 SYGVKD. J was trimmed by 3 bases and V by 0 bases; bases with no gene match: 9. The CDR3 consists of 17 residues. In nucleotides, the CDR3 is TGTGCCATCAGTGAGTCGAAGGGTAGCGGGGAAGAAGAGACCCAGTACTTC. This sequence encodes CAISESKGSGEEETQYF.

The V and J genes are TRBV7-2 and TRBJ1-5; 7 bases are a match to TRBD1. Germline V gene lookup returns CDR1 SGHTA and CDR2 FQGNSA. The V gene end was trimmed by 3 bases and the J gene end by 7 bases; junction bases not matched to a gene: 9. CDR3 length: 15 amino acids. The CDR3 DNA reads TGTGCCAGCAGCTTTGAGGCAGGGGGGAACCAGCCCCAGCATTTT. Its protein product is CASSFEAGGNQPQHF.

This clonotype appeared a few times. The rearrangement links TRBV20-1 to TRBJ1-1; D unclear. Germline V lookup: CDR1 DFQATT, CDR2 SNEGSKA (reference sequence). CDR3 length: 11 residues. Trimming removed 5 bases at V and 0 bases at J, with 4 bases between. CDR3 sequence reads: CSALLNTEAFF. CDR3 DNA: TGCAGTGCTTTGTTGAACACTGAAGCTTTCTTT.

V is TRBV5-1 and J is TRBJ2-7; the D gene is possibly TRBD1 (5 bases). CDR1 SGHRS and CDR2 YFSETQ come from the germline V gene. This CDR3 is built from 14 residues. V dropped 4 bases and J dropped 5 bases, with 16 bases sitting between them. The CDR3 sequence: CASSPGLGINEQYF. The CDR3 bases are TGCGCCAGCAGCCCAGGGTTGGGTATAAACGAGCAGTACTTC.

At least ten counts were recorded for this clonotype. The chain links TRBV2 to TRBJ1-1; D is uncertain. Trimming left V 2 bases short and J 4 bases short, with 11 bases between. Germline lookup yields CDR1 SNHLY and CDR2 FYNNEI. The CDR3 covers 14 residues. The CDR3 loop reads CASSERAGGTEAFF. Written as DNA, the CDR3 is TGTGCCAGCAGTGAAAGAGCCGGAGGCACTGAAGCTTTCTTT.

This clonotype was observed at least ten times. The chain links TRBV24-1 to TRBJ2-5, with TRBD2 matching over 8 bases. CDR3 length: 15 amino acids. Germline assignment: CDR1 KGHDR and CDR2 SFDVKD. V dropped 9 bases and J dropped 3; count of bases not matched to a gene: 11. The CDR3 region has the DNA TGTGCCACCGGGTTTGGACTAGCTGGGAAAGAGACCCAGTACTTC. Residues: CATGFGLAGKETQYF.

CDR3: CASSQERLNTEAFF. In DNA, the CDR3 is TGCGCCAGCAGCCAAGAACGATTGAACACTGAAGCTTTCTTT. The V call is TRBV4-1, the J call TRBJ1-1; D not resolved. Germline values: CDR1 MGHRA, CDR2 YSYEKL. Between the trimmed V and J ends, which lost 0 bases and 0 bases, there was a span of 5 bases. The CDR3 consists of 14 residues.

The gene calls are TRBV5-1 and TRBJ1-1; 11 nucleotides line up with TRBD1. CDR3 length: 16 amino acids. The germline V gene encodes CDR1 SGHRS and CDR2 YFSETQ. V lost 6 bases and J lost 0; bases outside the gene matches: 7. CDR3: CASTAGTGGMNTEAFF. CDR3 DNA sequence: TGCGCCAGCACCGCAGGGACAGGGGGTATGAACACTGAAGCTTTCTTT.

In its sample, this clonotype ranks as medium-sized. The chain uses TRBV13 and TRBJ2-6, with no clear D. The CDR3 length is 14 residues. Germline assignment: CDR1 PRHDT and CDR2 FYEKMQ (reference sequence). Trimming stripped 8 bases from V and 4 bases from J, with 12 bases between. The CDR3 sequence is CASRAASGANVLTF. DNA of the CDR3: TGTGCCAGCCGTGCCGCGTCAGGGGCCAACGTCCTGACTTTC. Full variable domain (remainder filled in from reference TRBV13 and TRBJ2-6): AAGVIQSPRHLIKEKRETATLKCYPIPRHDTVYWYQQGPGQDPQFLISFYEKMQSDKGSIPDRFSAQQFSDYHSELNMSSLELGDSALYFCASRAASGANVLTFGAGSRLTVL.

This clonotype is deemed medium-sized. The CDR3 sequence is CASRGRTYNSPLHF. The CDR3 nucleotides read TGTGCCAGCAGGGGGAGGACCTATAATTCACCCCTCCACTTT. The chain carries TRBV2 and TRBJ1-6; unclear D gene. In germline, CDR1 is SNHLY, CDR2 FYNNEI. The CDR3 extends over 14 amino acids. V was cut by 6 bases and J by 2 bases, with 8 bases left in between.

This clonotype is medium-sized. The V and J genes are TRBV7-2 and TRBJ2-3, with 7 bases that match TRBD2. The junction had 8 bases not matched to a gene; V was cut back by 0 bases and J by 2 bases. This CDR3 spans 17 amino acids. Germline V gene lookup returns CDR1 SGHTA and CDR2 FQGNSA. The CDR3: CASSLAWGRGDTDTQYF. CDR3 nucleotide sequence: TGTGCCAGCAGCTTAGCGTGGGGCCGGGGGGACACAGATACGCAGTATTTT.

A single count supports this clonotype. The CDR3 nucleotides read TGTGTCAACAGCCGGGGTCCTAAGCGGGAGACCCAGTACTTC. This sequence encodes CVNSRGPKRETQYF. The rearrangement links TRBV11-2 to TRBJ2-5, with a weak D call TRBD2 (5 bases). Germline CDR1 reads SGHAT; CDR2 reads FQNNGV. The CDR3 consists of 14 residues. Full variable domain (rest looked up from reference TRBV11-2 and TRBJ2-5): EAGVAQSPRYKIIEKRQSVAFWCNPISGHATLYWYQQILGQGPKLLIQFQNNGVVDDSQLPKDRFSAERLKGVDSTLKIQPAKLEDSAVYLCVNSRGPKRETQYFGPGTRLLVL.

This clonotype is medium-sized (0.01 to 0.1%) by share. The chain combines TRBV27 with TRBJ2-7, with 11 bases identical to TRBD1. CDR3 length equals 15 residues. With V trimmed by 4 bases and J by 3 bases, 5 bases remained unmatched. Germline loops: CDR1 MNHEY, CDR2 SMNVEV (reference sequence). CDR3 DNA sequence: TGTGCCAGCAGTTACCGCGGGACAGGGGGCTACGAGCAGTACTTC. Protein: CASSYRGTGGYEQYF.

This clonotype has at least ten counts. The chain combines TRBV7-2 with TRBJ2-3; TRBD1 aligns across 9 bases. Germline V gives CDR1 SGHTA, CDR2 FQGNSA. With 6 bases clipped from V and 5 bases from J, the junction kept 12 bases outside the gene matches. This CDR3 region has 16 residues. This CDR3 reads CASRIQGALIRDTQYF. In DNA form, the CDR3 reads TGTGCCAGCAGAATACAGGGGGCACTGATTCGAGATACGCAGTATTTT.